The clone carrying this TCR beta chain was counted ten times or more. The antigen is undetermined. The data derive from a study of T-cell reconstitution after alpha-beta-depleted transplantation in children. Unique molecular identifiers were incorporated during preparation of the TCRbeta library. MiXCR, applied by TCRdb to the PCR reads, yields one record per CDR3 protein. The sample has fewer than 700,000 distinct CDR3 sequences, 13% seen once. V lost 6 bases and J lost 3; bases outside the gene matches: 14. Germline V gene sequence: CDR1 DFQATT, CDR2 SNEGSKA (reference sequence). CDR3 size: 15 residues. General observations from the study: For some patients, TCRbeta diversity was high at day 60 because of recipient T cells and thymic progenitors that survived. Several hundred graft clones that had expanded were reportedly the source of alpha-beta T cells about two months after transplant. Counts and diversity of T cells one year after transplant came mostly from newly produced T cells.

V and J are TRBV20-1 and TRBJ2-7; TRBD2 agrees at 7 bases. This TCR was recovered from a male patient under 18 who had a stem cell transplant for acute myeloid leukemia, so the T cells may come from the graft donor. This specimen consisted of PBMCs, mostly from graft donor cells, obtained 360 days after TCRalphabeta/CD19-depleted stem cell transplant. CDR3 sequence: CSAGSREDYGYEQYF. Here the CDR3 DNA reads TGCAGTGCAGGGTCCCGGGAGGACTACGGCTACGAGCAGTACTTC.